This entry describes one T cell receptor (beta chain). No antigen is known for it. The sample is drawn from a study of graft-versus-host responses after intestinal transplantation. The data were produced by immunoSEQ multiplex PCR, yet TCRdb's version contains in-frame clones alone and is incomplete. The sample contains over 75,000 clones, about 85% of which appear only once. The germline CDR1 and CDR2 sequences are MDHEN and SYDVKM. V lost 6 bases to trimming and J lost 8 bases, with 23 bases between them. The CDR3 sequence is 16 residues long. Study-level findings and limits: Peak levels of circulating GvH clones tracked with early post-transplant HvG declines.

The rearrangement uses TRBV28 and TRBJ2-1; tentatively, D is TRBD2 (6 bases). The sample in question was unstimulated CD4+ T cells sorted from spleen or lymph node cells, obtained before transplant. The clonotype comes from a human donor who was the organ donor for an intestinal transplant. CDR3 in DNA: TGTGCCAGCAGGATAAGTGCCGGGACTTTCCCCGATGAGCAGTTCTTC. Its protein product is CASRISAGTFPDEQFF.